This T cell receptor beta chain was identified in a study of Ad26.COV2.S vaccination and SARS-CoV-2 variants. CDR1 and CDR2 (germline): SEHNR, FQNEAQ (reference sequence). V was cut by 5 bases and J by 1 base, with 19 bases left in between. This CDR3 has 17 amino acids. Documented treatment: approximately 18 received Ad26.COV2.S at low or high dose, single or two shots; about 5 received placebo; per-sample allocation not given. Following the first vaccine or placebo injection, samples were taken on day 63. The repertoire was sequenced with immunoSEQ multiplex PCR; TCRdb's copy has only in-frame clones and lacks some. The table records 450,000 to 550,000 clones, 80% to 90% of them present only once. This clone occurred once.

This specimen was peripheral blood, taken in a trial of Ad26.COV2.S vaccine versus placebo. The chain uses TRBV7-9 and TRBJ2-3; no reliable D call. The receptor was derived from a person between 18 and 60 years old who received the Ad26.COV2.S COVID-19 vaccine or a placebo. The CDR3 reads CASSRPPVLAGTDTQYF. The CDR3 DNA follows: TGTGCCAGCAGCCGACCCCCTGTGTTGGCTGGCACAGATACGCAGTATTTT.